Below, 26 T cell receptor beta chains from the same sample are listed, as sequenced in a study of CD8+ T cells in alopecia areata. Sample treatment: oral pan-JAK inhibitor, 5-10 mg twice daily. Once RNA had been extracted, it was reverse transcribed into cDNA to act as the sequencing template. Libraries were prepared by immunoSEQ multiplex PCR; TCRdb keeps only in-frame clonotypes and omits some of them. The profile covers 110,000 to 150,000 clones, with roughly four fifths appearing a single time and roughly 25% taken by the ten largest. The source was CD8+ T cells sorted from blood, collected at week 4, from a patient treated with tofacitinib. All receptors come from a human donor with alopecia areata.

This chain joins TRBV28 and TRBJ2-7; 7 bases are a match to TRBD2. The CDR3 contains 19 residues. Germline V gene lookup returns CDR1 MDHEN and CDR2 SYDVKM. V shed 4 bases, J shed 3 bases, and the junction held 21 bases outside the gene matches. The CDR3 DNA sequence: TGTGCCAGCAGTTCCCGCGTGCTAGCGGAATACCTCCCTGGCTACGAGCAGTACTTC. It yields the protein CASSSRVLAEYLPGYEQYF.

This sequence joins TRBV29-1 and TRBJ2-7; 7 positions agree with TRBD1. This CDR3 spans 11 amino acids. Looked up from germline, CDR1 is SQVTM and CDR2 is ANQGSEA. V shed 7 bases, J shed 4 bases, and the junction held 4 bases outside the gene matches. The CDR3 spells CSAGQVYEQYF. CDR3 sequence (DNA): TGCAGCGCTGGACAGGTGTACGAGCAGTACTTC.

The V gene is TRBV29-1, the J gene TRBJ2-7; D unclear. The V and J ends lost 3 bases and 3 bases respectively, with 6 bases between them. From germline, CDR1 is SQVTM and CDR2 ANQGSEA. The CDR3 sequence is 11 residues long. This chain's CDR3 is CSVEFRYEQYF. The CDR3 DNA is TGCAGCGTTGAGTTCCGCTACGAGCAGTACTTC.

The V gene is TRBV2, the J gene TRBJ2-5, with D perhaps matching TRBD2 (5 bases). CDR3 length: 14 amino acids. V gave up 3 bases and J gave up 3 bases, with 11 bases separating them. Per germline, CDR1 SNHLY and CDR2 FYNNEI. The CDR3 DNA is TGTGCCAGCAGTGACCCGGAGAGGGAAGAGACCCAGTACTTC. This encodes CASSDPEREETQYF.

V gene TRBV29-1 combines with J gene TRBJ2-7, with a tentative D call TRBD1 (7 bases). V was cut by 0 bases and J by 3 bases, with 12 bases left in between. CDR1 and CDR2 from the germline V gene are SQVTM and ANQGSEA. The length of the CDR3 is 14 residues. CDR3 coding DNA: TGCAGCGTTGAAGATCAGCAGGGGGGCTACGAGCAGTACTTC. This encodes CSVEDQQGGYEQYF.

The V and J genes are TRBV4-1 and TRBJ2-3; TRBD2 aligns across 10 bases. Germline lookup yields CDR1 MGHRA and CDR2 YSYEKL. The length of the CDR3 is 16 residues. With 1 base clipped from V and 13 bases from J, the junction kept 14 bases outside the gene matches. The CDR3 sequence is CASSQGSSGGPRIEYF. Here the CDR3 DNA reads TGCGCCAGCAGCCAAGGGAGTAGCGGGGGGCCCCGTATTGAGTATTTT.

CDR3 region: CASSLPALEQYF. The DNA of the CDR3 is TGTGCCAGCAGCCTCCCAGCCCTGGAGCAGTACTTC. The chain combines TRBV5-6 with TRBJ2-7; D ambiguous. Germline values: CDR1 SGHDT, CDR2 YYEEEE. The CDR3 spans 12 residues. Trimming cost V 4 bases and J 7 bases, with 12 bases left between them.

V usage is TRBV30 and J usage is TRBJ2-2; D tentatively fits TRBD1 or TRBD2 (5 bases each). CDR3 length: 14 residues. Trimming stripped 1 base from V and 6 bases from J, with 12 bases between. In germline, CDR1 is GTSNPN, CDR2 SVGIG (reference sequence). CDR3 amino acids: CAWSDEGRSGELFF. CDR3 coding DNA: TGTGCCTGGAGTGACGAGGGGCGGTCCGGGGAGCTGTTTTTT.

The table lists this clone with a count of one. The V gene is TRBV6-5, the J gene TRBJ1-1; D is ambiguous. Trimming pared 6 bases from V and 0 bases from J, leaving 11 bases between. Germline V lookup: CDR1 MNHEY, CDR2 SVGAGI. There are 14 residues in the CDR3. The CDR3 protein is CASSPETLNTEAFF. The CDR3 DNA follows: TGTGCCAGCAGCCCAGAAACTTTGAACACTGAAGCTTTCTTT.

The chain joins TRBV7-8 to TRBJ2-1; 11 bases map to TRBD2. Germline loops: CDR1 SGHVS, CDR2 FQNEAQ. The V and J ends lost 4 bases and 0 bases, in that order; junction bases with no gene match: 8. CDR3 length equals 18 residues. CDR3 coding DNA: TGTGCCAGCAGCTCGGGGACTAGCGGTTCTAGCTCCTACAATGAGCAGTTCTTC. Amino acids: CASSSGTSGSSSYNEQFF.

To note about this clone: Germline is not matched at one junction end, which may reflect a read error. V and J are TRBV4-3 and TRBJ2-7; D is possibly TRBD1 (6 bases). The germline V gene encodes CDR1 LGHNA and CDR2 YSLEER. This CDR3 contains 13 residues. CDR3 nucleotide sequence: TGCGCCAGCAGCCAAGATGGGACAAGCGAGACCCACTTC. Amino acid sequence: CASSQDGTSETHF.

V is TRBV7-9 and J is TRBJ1-1, with a weak D call TRBD1 (5 bases). The V gene lost 5 bases and the J gene lost 6 bases, with 16 bases spanning the gap. The germline gives CDR1 SEHNR, CDR2 FQNEAQ (reference sequence). The CDR3 spans 14 residues. The DNA for the CDR3 is TGTGCCAGCAGCGTGGGACTTAATTACGCTGAAGCTTTCTTT. Translated, it gives CASSVGLNYAEAFF. Based on the CDR3 plus reference TRBV7-9 and TRBJ1-1, the full variable domain is DTGVSQNPRHKITKRGQNVTFRCDPISEHNRLYWYRQTLGQGPEFLTYFQNEAQLEKSRLLSDRFSAERPKGSFSTLEIQRTEQGDSAMYLCASSVGLNYAEAFFGQGTRLTVV.

The V gene is TRBV27, the J gene TRBJ2-7, with D unresolved. The CDR3 is made up of 13 amino acids. V dropped 2 bases and J dropped 0 bases, with 5 bases sitting between them. Germline V gene sequence: CDR1 MNHEY, CDR2 SMNVEV (reference sequence). The DNA of the CDR3 is TGTGCCAGCAGTTTAGGGTTCTCCTACGAGCAGTACTTC. It yields the protein CASSLGFSYEQYF.

The table lists this clone with a few counts. The chain employs TRBV4-1 and TRBJ2-5, with 13 positions matching TRBD2. V lost 3 bases, J lost 4 bases, and 5 bases stayed unmatched. Germline assignment: CDR1 MGHRA and CDR2 YSYEKL. The CDR3 is 16 amino acids. The CDR3 bases are TGCGCCAGCAGCCAGGGGACTAGCGGGGCTGGAGAGACCCAGTACTTC. Encoded protein: CASSQGTSGAGETQYF.

This chain uses TRBV6-1 with TRBJ1-1; possible D gene TRBD1, 5 bases. V was cut by 11 bases and J by 4 bases, with 17 bases left in between. This CDR3 has 13 residues. Germline V lookup: CDR1 MNHNS, CDR2 SASEGT. CDR3 coding DNA: TGTGCCTCCCTTCCTAGGGGCGCCACTGAAGCTTTCTTT. It specifies CASLPRGATEAFF.

The rearrangement joins TRBV7-2 to TRBJ2-1; 12 nucleotides line up with TRBD2. This CDR3 is built from 15 residues. V dropped 3 bases and J dropped 6; count of bases not matched to a gene: 3. Germline-derived CDR1 and CDR2 are SGHTA and FQGNSA. Written as DNA, the CDR3 is TGTGCCAGCAGCTTTCTAGCGGGGGGGCCCAATGAGCAGTTCTTC. It specifies CASSFLAGGPNEQFF.

This sequence joins TRBV5-1 and TRBJ2-7; the match to TRBD2 covers 12 bases. This CDR3 comprises 15 residues. Per the germline V gene, CDR1 is SGHRS and CDR2 is YFSETQ. V lost 5 bases, J lost 4 bases, and 7 bases stayed unmatched. DNA of the CDR3: TGCGCCAGCAGTCCGGGGACTAGCGGGCAGTACGAGCAGTACTTC. It specifies CASSPGTSGQYEQYF.

The V call is TRBV19, the J call TRBJ1-1; 11 bases map to TRBD1. CDR1 and CDR2 (germline): LNHDA, SQIVND (reference sequence). The ends lost 6 bases at V and 3 bases at J; junction bases unmatched: 3. CDR3 length: 14 residues. The CDR3 protein is CASRRDRGDTEAFF. CDR3 coding DNA: TGTGCCAGTAGGAGGGACAGGGGGGACACTGAAGCTTTCTTT. Filled out from reference TRBV19 and TRBJ1-1, the complete variable domain reads DGGITQSPKYLFRKEGQNVTLSCEQNLNHDAMYWYRQDPGQGLRLIYYSQIVNDFQKGDIAEGYSVSREKKESFPLTVTSAQKNPTAFYLCASRRDRGDTEAFFGQGTRLTVV.

The rearrangement uses TRBV30 and TRBJ2-3; no clear D gene. The CDR3 is 14 amino acids. CDR1 and CDR2 from the germline V gene are GTSNPN and SVGIG (reference sequence). Trimming stripped 5 bases from V and 0 bases from J, with 12 bases between. Here the CDR3 reads CAWAQEDSTDTQYF. In DNA, the CDR3 is TGTGCCTGGGCCCAAGAGGACAGCACAGATACGCAGTATTTT.

The V and J genes are TRBV5-1 and TRBJ2-4; D gene uncertain. V was shortened by 4 bases and J by 0 bases, with 20 bases between the two germline ends. From germline, CDR1 is SGHRS and CDR2 YFSETQ. The CDR3 runs 18 residues. The CDR3 region is CASSGYLSQDLAKNIQYF. CDR3 nucleotides: TGCGCCAGCAGCGGATACTTAAGTCAGGATCTAGCCAAAAACATTCAGTACTTC. The variable domain in full, with the rest retrieved from reference TRBV5-1 and TRBJ2-4, is KAGVTQTPRYLIKTRGQQVTLSCSPISGHRSVSWYQQTPGQGLQFLFEYFSETQRNKGNFPGRFSGRQFSNSRSEMNVSTLELGDSALYLCASSGYLSQDLAKNIQYFGAGTRLSVL.

This chain links TRBV5-1 with TRBJ1-2, with TRBD1 as a possible D gene (5 bases). Trimming pared 4 bases from V and 4 bases from J, leaving 14 bases between. The length of the CDR3 is 14 residues. The germline V gene encodes CDR1 SGHRS and CDR2 YFSETQ. CDR3 loop: CASSPTDSRYGYTF. CDR3 nucleotides: TGCGCCAGCAGCCCGACAGATTCCCGCTATGGCTACACCTTC.

This clone has more than one count but fewer than ten. The genes are TRBV4-1 and TRBJ2-3; D gene ambiguous. V dropped 0 bases and J dropped 5 bases, with 9 bases sitting between them. Germline V gene lookup returns CDR1 MGHRA and CDR2 YSYEKL. This CDR3 comprises 14 residues. CDR3 sequence: CASSQEGPGDTQYF. The CDR3 DNA is TGCGCCAGCAGCCAAGAGGGTCCGGGAGATACGCAGTATTTT.

A single count supports this clone. J is TRBJ2-1 and V is TRBV7-9, with TRBD2 matching 10 bases. Trimming at V came to 6 bases and at J to 0 bases, leaving 5 bases not matched to a gene. CDR3 size: 16 residues. Germline lookup yields CDR1 SEHNR and CDR2 FQNEAQ (reference sequence). CDR3 sequence reads: CASRFSGGSSYNEQFF. The CDR3 nucleotides read TGTGCCAGCAGATTTAGCGGGGGGAGCTCCTACAATGAGCAGTTCTTC.

J is TRBJ2-7 and V is TRBV5-6; D may be TRBD1 or TRBD2 (5 bases each). Germline V gene sequence: CDR1 SGHDT, CDR2 YYEEEE. The CDR3 length is 15 residues. Trimming took 0 bases from V and 2 from J, leaving 12 bases between them. The CDR3 nucleotides are TGTGCCAGCAGCTTGGATGTGGGGGTCCCCTACGAGCAGTACTTC. Its protein product is CASSLDVGVPYEQYF.

The chain uses TRBV9 and TRBJ2-1, with D perhaps TRBD2 (8 bases). The V end lost 10 bases, the J end lost 1 base, and 21 bases lay between the germline ends. The CDR3 spans 16 residues. The germline CDR1 and CDR2 sequences are SGDLS and YYNGEE. CDR3 loop: CADRVYGGASYNEQFF. The CDR3 DNA reads as TGTGCCGACAGGGTCTACGGGGGGGCTTCCTACAATGAGCAGTTCTTC. The variable domain in full, with the rest retrieved from reference TRBV9 and TRBJ2-1, is DSGVTQTPKHLITATGQRVTLRCSPRSGDLSVYWYQQSLDQGLQFLIQYYNGEERAKGNILERFSAQQFPDLHSELNLSSLELGDSALYFCADRVYGGASYNEQFFGPGTRLTVL.

This chain joins TRBV6-1 and TRBJ1-6, with D perhaps TRBD1 (5 bases). CDR1 MNHNS and CDR2 SASEGT come from the germline V gene. With 3 bases removed from V and 11 bases from J, the gap between germline ends came to 17 bases. CDR3 length equals 15 residues. CDR3 amino acids: CASSDGHRAPTPLHF. In DNA form, the CDR3 reads TGTGCCAGCAGTGATGGACACCGGGCCCCGACACCCCTCCACTTT.